This passage covers 26 T cell receptor beta chains from one sample sequenced in a study of precursors of human CD4 cytotoxic T cells. Bulk UMI-based sequencing covered sorted CD4+ central memory, effector memory, IL-7R-high and IL-7R-negative TEMRA subsets. TCRdb re-analysed the reads in MiXCR, keeping a single row per CDR3 protein. This table has around 610 distinct CDR3 sequences, 15% to 20% appearing once. The sequenced sample consisted of memory CD4+ T cells from blood (PBMCs). The receptors originated from a human donor in good health.

This clonotype is judged large. This chain connects TRBV11-1 to TRBJ2-3; the D gene is possibly TRBD1 (6 bases). Germline V lookup: CDR1 SGHAT, CDR2 FQDESV (reference sequence). The CDR3 covers 13 residues. Trimming removed 5 bases from V and 6 bases from J, with 12 bases in between. The CDR3 is CASSLQGSDTQYF. The CDR3 DNA reads as TGTGCCAGCAGCCTACAGGGTTCCGATACGCAGTATTTT. Supplemented by reference TRBV11-1 and TRBJ2-3, the full variable domain reads EAEVAQSPRYKITEKSQAVAFWCDPISGHATLYWYRQILGQGPELLVQFQDESVVDDSQLPKDRFSAERLKGVDSTLKIQPAELGDSAMYLCASSLQGSDTQYFGPGTRLTVL.

This chain connects TRBV12-3 or TRBV12-4 to TRBJ2-1, with D possibly TRBD1 on 6 matching bases. The germline V and J ends were trimmed by 1 base and 7 bases, with 14 bases remaining between them. The CDR3 length is 15 residues. The CDR3 region is CASSLVQGSVNEQFF. For the CDR3, the DNA is TGTGCCAGCAGTTTAGTACAGGGTTCCGTTAATGAGCAGTTCTTC.

In its sample, this clonotype is large. The chain combines TRBV6-2 or TRBV6-3 with TRBJ2-7; D may be TRBD1 (6 bases). The V and J ends lost 6 bases and 3 bases respectively, with 9 bases between them. The CDR3 extends over 12 amino acids. Germline-derived CDR1 and CDR2 are MNHEY and SVGEGT. The CDR3 coding sequence is TGTGCCAGCAGGGAGGACAGCTACGAGCAGTACTTC. Translated: CASREDSYEQYF.

This clonotype is medium-sized within its sample. Here the CDR3 DNA reads TGTGCCAGCAGGGGATCCAGGTCCTATGGCTACACCTTC. It codes for CASRGSRSYGYTF. V usage is TRBV28 and J usage is TRBJ1-2; no clear D gene. Trimming removed 6 bases at V and 4 bases at J, with 12 bases between. Per germline, CDR1 MDHEN and CDR2 SYDVKM. This CDR3 region has 13 residues.

This clonotype is judged large. The gene calls are TRBV4-2 and TRBJ2-2; unclear D gene. Germline V gene sequence: CDR1 LGHNA, CDR2 YNFKEQ. The CDR3 consists of 14 residues. V lost 1 base and J 6 bases, leaving 9 bases between the germline ends. CDR3: CASSQARLPGELFF. Written as DNA, the CDR3 is TGTGCCAGCAGCCAAGCCCGGCTTCCCGGGGAGCTGTTTTTT.

This clonotype appeared a few times. A read error may explain this, as a much larger clone is one base away. The chain is built from TRBV29-1 and TRBJ1-4; D unresolved. Per germline, CDR1 SQVTM and CDR2 ANQGSEA. This CDR3 region has 13 residues. The V end lost 2 bases, the J end lost 7 bases, and 11 bases lay between the germline ends. CDR3 in amino acids: CSVEYGEPEKLFF. The CDR3 coding sequence is TGCAGCGTTGAATACGGGGAGCCTGAAAAACTGTTTTTT.

This clonotype is large in the sample. The CDR3 nucleotides read TGTGCCAGCAGTTACTACCCCTTGAACACTGAAGCTTTCTTT. It codes for CASSYYPLNTEAFF. V gene TRBV6-6 combines with J gene TRBJ1-1, with D hard to call. The CDR3 has 14 amino acids. From germline, CDR1 is MNHNY and CDR2 SVGAGI (reference sequence). Trimming left V 1 base short and J 0 bases short, with 6 bases between.

This clonotype is labeled large. V is TRBV24-1 and J is TRBJ2-1; the D gene is possibly TRBD1 (6 bases). CDR3 length: 14 amino acids. Germline-derived CDR1 and CDR2 are KGHDR and SFDVKD. V was clipped by 5 bases and J by 12 bases, with 19 bases between them. This CDR3 reads CATSVRQGRGGQFF. The DNA of the CDR3 is TGTGCCACCAGTGTTCGGCAGGGGCGAGGGGGGCAGTTCTTC.

By sample share, this clonotype is medium-sized. The chain employs TRBV11-3 and TRBJ2-1; D assignment may be TRBD1 or TRBD2 (5 bases each). The CDR3 runs to 18 residues. Deletions cut 0 bases from V and 4 bases from J, with 19 bases between. Germline V gene data show CDR1 as SGHNT and CDR2 as YENEEA. CDR3 coding DNA: TGTGCCAGCAGCTTAGATCATGGGGGTAGCTCGCGTTACAATGAGCAGTTCTTC. This gives the protein CASSLDHGGSSRYNEQFF.

This clonotype was counted a few times. The chain uses TRBV20-1 and TRBJ1-2; D is possibly TRBD1 (5 bases). This CDR3 contains 13 residues. V gave up 5 bases and J gave up 8 bases, with 18 bases separating them. CDR1 and CDR2 from the germline V gene are DFQATT and SNEGSKA (reference sequence). DNA for the CDR3: TGCAGTGCTCCCCAGCGGGGGAAGCGAGGCTACACCTTC. Residues: CSAPQRGKRGYTF.

This clonotype was seen a few times. CDR3 nucleotide sequence: TGCGCCAGCAGCGGAGGGACAGGGAGATCTGCTTGGACTGAAGCTTTCTTT. As protein: CASSGGTGRSAWTEAFF. The chain uses TRBV5-1 and TRBJ1-1; 9 bases match TRBD1. The CDR3 sequence is 17 residues long. Trimming took 4 bases from V and 5 from J; bases not matched to a gene: 15. CDR1 SGHRS and CDR2 YFSETQ come from the germline V gene.

Of note for this clonotype: This may arise from a read error, as a much more abundant clone is one base away. The genes are TRBV29-1 and TRBJ2-1; the match to TRBD2 covers 9 bases. This CDR3 spans 15 amino acids. Unmatched junction bases numbered 8, after V lost 0 bases and J lost 8 bases. In germline, CDR1 is SQVTM, CDR2 ANQGSEA. As DNA, the CDR3 is TGCAGCGTTGAAGAAATTAGCGGGGGTACGGATGAGCAGTTCTTC. Protein sequence: CSVEEISGGTDEQFF.

By share, this clonotype counts as large. The rearrangement links TRBV27 to TRBJ1-4; no clear D. Germline lookup yields CDR1 MNHEY and CDR2 SMNVEV (reference sequence). Trimming took 6 bases from V and 5 from J, leaving 10 bases between them. The CDR3 contains 13 residues. The DNA of the CDR3 is TGTGCCAGCAGATTTTCCGGGAATGAAAAACTGTTTTTT. This translates into CASRFSGNEKLFF.

This clonotype is termed large. The chain uses TRBV3-1 and TRBJ2-5, with D uncertain. Germline V gene data show CDR1 as LGHDT and CDR2 as YNNKEL (reference sequence). With 4 bases removed from V and 1 base from J, the gap between germline ends came to 1 base. The CDR3 sequence is 11 residues long. As DNA, the CDR3 is TGTGCCAGCAGCCTCCAAGAGACCCAGTACTTC. This codes for CASSLQETQYF.

This clonotype is deemed medium-sized. The rearrangement joins TRBV5-1 to TRBJ1-1, with D perhaps TRBD1 (6 bases). CDR3 length: 18 amino acids. Trimming shortened V by 4 bases and J by 0 bases, and 22 bases separated the two germline ends. The germline V gene encodes CDR1 SGHRS and CDR2 YFSETQ. For the CDR3, the DNA is TGCGCCAGCAGCCCGGAGGGTTCGGCAGGGGCCATGAACACTGAAGCTTTCTTT. It yields the protein CASSPEGSAGAMNTEAFF.

Comments on this clonotype: This may be a read error, as it is one base from a much larger clone. This chain links TRBV20-1 with TRBJ2-1; D not resolved. The CDR3 sequence is 13 residues long. With 4 bases removed from V and 5 bases from J, the gap between germline ends came to 12 bases. CDR1 DFQATT and CDR2 SNEGSKA come from the germline V gene (reference sequence). CDR3 DNA: TGCAGTGCTAAAGCCTTTACCAACAATGAGCAGTTCTTC. Its protein is CSAKAFTNNEQFF.

In this sample, this clonotype is large (0.1 to 1%). The chain combines TRBV12-3 or TRBV12-4 with TRBJ2-1; 7 bases are shared with TRBD2. The CDR3 length is 15 residues. The V gene end was trimmed by 7 bases and the J gene end by 1 base; junction bases not matched to a gene: 7. The CDR3, as DNA: TGTGCCAGCACCTACGGGGGGACGTCCTACAATGAGCAGTTCTTC. Amino acids: CASTYGGTSYNEQFF.

The chain combines TRBV7-9 with TRBJ2-7; D is unresolved. Trimming took 0 bases from V and 7 from J, leaving 13 bases between them. CDR1 SEHNR and CDR2 FQNEAQ come from the germline V gene (reference sequence). This CDR3 has 14 amino acids. The CDR3 is CASSLAALKREQYF. CDR3 bases: TGTGCCAGCAGCTTAGCGGCCCTAAAACGGGAGCAGTACTTC.

This clonotype is large. V and J are TRBV20-1 and TRBJ1-2; 7 positions match TRBD1. Germline V CDR1 and CDR2: DFQATT, SNEGSKA (reference sequence). This CDR3 has 14 residues. The V segment lost 5 bases and the J segment 7 bases; nucleotides outside the gene matches: 13. This CDR3 reads CSAPPPQGGSGYTF. The CDR3 nucleotides are TGCAGTGCTCCACCCCCCCAGGGGGGTAGTGGCTACACCTTC.

This rearrangement joins TRBV12-3 or TRBV12-4 to TRBJ2-5; 14 bases line up with TRBD2. The length of the CDR3 is 16 residues. The V segment lost 5 bases and the J segment 1 base; nucleotides outside the gene matches: 3. The CDR3 coding sequence is TGTGCCAGCAGTACAGGGACTAGCGGGGGCCAAGAGACCCAGTACTTC. Its translation is CASSTGTSGGQETQYF.

By sample fraction, this clonotype is large. The chain joins TRBV29-1 to TRBJ2-3, with unresolved D. This CDR3 is built from 13 residues. V was trimmed by 4 bases and J by 2 bases, leaving 10 bases between them. CDR1 is SQVTM and CDR2 is ANQGSEA in the germline V gene. The CDR3 DNA is TGCAGCGTTGTTTTGTCAGCCACAGATACGCAGTATTTT. Its protein is CSVVLSATDTQYF.

This clonotype is categorized as large (0.1 to 1%). The V and J genes are TRBV27 and TRBJ2-7; 9 bases fit TRBD1. The CDR3 totals 15 residues. With 3 bases clipped from V and 5 bases from J, the junction kept 8 bases outside the gene matches. Germline-derived CDR1 and CDR2 are MNHEY and SMNVEV (reference sequence). CDR3 bases: TGTGCCAGCAGTTTTTGGGACAGGGCGGGCCACGAGCAGTACTTC. Protein sequence: CASSFWDRAGHEQYF.

The chain has TRBV19 and TRBJ1-4; the match to TRBD1 covers 7 bases. In germline, CDR1 is LNHDA, CDR2 SQIVND (reference sequence). V lost 3 bases to trimming and J lost 7 bases; unmatched junction nucleotides: 5. The CDR3 is 14 residues long. Written as DNA, the CDR3 is TGTGCCAGTAGTATCCGCGACAGGGTTGAAAAACTGTTTTTT. The encoded protein is CASSIRDRVEKLFF.

The rearrangement links TRBV19 to TRBJ2-6, with 7 bases matching TRBD1. CDR3 length: 16 residues. Trimming removed 2 bases from V and 1 base from J; junction bases left unmatched: 2. The germline V gene encodes CDR1 LNHDA and CDR2 SQIVND (reference sequence). CDR3 amino acids: CASSINRGSGANVLTF. DNA for the CDR3: TGTGCCAGTAGTATAAACAGGGGTTCTGGGGCCAACGTCCTGACTTTC.

The V call is TRBV28, the J call TRBJ2-2; D is uncertain. Deletions cut 5 bases from V and 6 bases from J, with 7 bases between. The CDR3 length is 12 residues. Germline-derived CDR1 and CDR2 are MDHEN and SYDVKM. CDR3 loop: CASSIPAGELFF. CDR3 DNA: TGTGCCAGCAGTATTCCCGCCGGGGAGCTGTTTTTT.

Judged by abundance, this clonotype is large. V gene TRBV9 combines with J gene TRBJ2-3; a possible D gene is TRBD2 (5 bases). The CDR3 runs 13 residues. Per germline, CDR1 SGDLS and CDR2 YYNGEE. V gave up 3 bases and J gave up 3 bases, with 8 bases separating them. CDR3 sequence reads: CASSDRRTDTQYF. DNA for the CDR3: TGTGCCAGCAGCGATAGGAGGACAGATACGCAGTATTTT.